The source of this T cell receptor beta chain is a study of cytomegalovirus exposure and HLA in healthy donors. Study observations and caveats: What was likely a sequencing artifact was a cluster of highly shared sequence variants. Researchers had no immune exposure information except CMV serostatus available. Accurate prediction of most subjects' HLA-A and HLA-B alleles from TCR beta sequences was reported.

Of note for this clone: Antigen specificity is unknown.

This cohort consisted of healthy bone marrow donors. The CDR3 runs to 15 residues. Trimming at V came to 0 bases and at J to 3 bases, leaving 1 base not matched to a gene. CDR1 and CDR2 from the germline V gene are LGHNA and YSLEER. The PCR used 60 Vbeta and 13 Jbeta primers. Profiling relied on immunoSEQ multiplex PCR, and the TCRdb table lists in-frame clones only, not all of them. The sample consists of under 150,000 clones, approximately 80% of them appearing once. The chain recombines TRBV4-3 with TRBJ1-1; 10 nucleotides align to TRBD1. The sequence was obtained from a male donor in good health and CMV-seronegative. Sample: PBMCs. The CDR3 nucleotides read TGCGCCAGCAGCCAAGAGGGACAGGGGTACACTGAAGCTTTCTTT. Translating it yields CASSQEGQGYTEAFF.